Listed below are T cell receptor beta chains from one sample, sequenced in a study of long-term antiretroviral therapy in people with HIV. Profiled with immunoSEQ multiplex PCR; TCRdb holds only in-frame clones, not every one. Among tens of thousands of clones, approximately 95% were seen once, and the ten largest hold approximately 3%. Sequencing was performed on unsorted PBMCs, taken 5.3 years after starting antiretroviral therapy. These TCRs come from a man in his fifties or sixties with HIV. Both conserved end residues are part of each CDR3. Each record gives: J gene, V gene, D gene, CDR3 protein, CDR3 DNA. D genes are given only for firm matches.

J: TRBJ2-2
V: TRBV19
D: NA
CDR3: CASSIVRGRAGELFF
DNA: TGTGCCAGTAGTATAGTTCGTGGAAGGGCCGGGGAGCTGTTTTTT

J: TRBJ2-3
V: TRBV4-1
D: TRBD2
CDR3: CASSQGPSGGEDTQYF
DNA: TGCGCCAGCAGCCAAGGCCCTAGCGGGGGGGAGGATACGCAGTATTTT

J: TRBJ1-2
V: TRBV27
D: TRBD1
CDR3: CASSLSRGLGYGYTF
DNA: TGTGCCAGCAGTTTATCCAGGGGGTTGGGCTATGGCTACACCTTC

J: TRBJ2-5
V: TRBV10-3
D: TRBD2
CDR3: CAGSSSGGAQETQYF
DNA: TGTGCCGGATCTTCTAGCGGGGGGGCGCAAGAGACCCAGTACTTC

J: TRBJ1-4
V: TRBV2
D: TRBD1
CDR3: CASNPDRVVREKLFF
DNA: TGTGCCAGCAATCCTGACAGGGTAGTACGTGAAAAACTGTTTTTT

J: TRBJ2-2
V: TRBV4-3
D: NA
CDR3: CASSQDWVNGGELFF
DNA: TGCGCCAGCAGCCAAGACTGGGTGAATGGCGGGGAGCTGTTTTTT

J: TRBJ2-7
V: TRBV7-2
D: NA
CDR3: CASSPPGESLSEQYF
DNA: TGTGCCAGCAGCCCCCCCGGGGAGTCCCTCTCCGAGCAGTACTTC

J: TRBJ2-1
V: TRBV29-1
D: NA
CDR3: CSGMRGSYNEQFF
DNA: TGCAGCGGAATGCGGGGCTCCTACAATGAGCAGTTCTTC

J: TRBJ2-1
V: TRBV7-9
D: TRBD2
CDR3: CASSLVSGGGNEQFF
DNA: TGTGCCAGCAGCTTAGTGAGTGGCGGGGGGAATGAGCAGTTCTTC

J: TRBJ1-2
V: TRBV11-2
D: NA
CDR3: CASSLGGGGRSGYTF
DNA: TGTGCCAGCAGCTTAGGGGGCGGGGGCAGGTCTGGCTACACCTTC

J: TRBJ2-1
V: TRBV15
D: TRBD1
CDR3: CATSRATGAYNEQFF
DNA: TGTGCCACCAGCAGAGCAACAGGGGCCTACAATGAGCAGTTCTTC

J: TRBJ2-7
V: TRBV27
D: TRBD2
CDR3: CASSLSGLAGIYEQYF
DNA: TGTGCCAGCAGTTTATCGGGGCTAGCGGGGATCTACGAGCAGTACTTC

J: TRBJ2-3
V: TRBV18
D: TRBD1
CDR3: CASSPGQGVFTDTQYF
DNA: TGTGCCAGCTCACCGGGACAGGGGGTTTTCACAGATACGCAGTATTTT

J: TRBJ2-3
V: TRBV5-1
D: TRBD1
CDR3: CASTFLTGGINTDTQYF
DNA: TGCGCCAGCACTTTTCTGACAGGGGGCATTAACACAGATACGCAGTATTTT

J: TRBJ1-6
V: TRBV7-9
D: TRBD1
CDR3: CASSFRDSESSYNSPLHF
DNA: TGTGCCAGCAGCTTCCGGGACAGTGAAAGCTCCTATAATTCACCCCTCCACTTT

J: TRBJ2-3
V: TRBV2
D: NA
CDR3: CASSELKGGLSTQYF
DNA: TGTGCCAGCAGTGAATTGAAGGGGGGGCTGAGTACGCAGTATTTT

J: TRBJ1-1
V: TRBV5-1
D: TRBD1
CDR3: CASSFRTGGTEAFF
DNA: TGCGCCAGCAGCTTCCGGACAGGGGGCACTGAAGCTTTCTTT